This TCR beta chain was retrieved from a study of T cell clonality in common variable immunodeficiency. Study-wide results and caveats: Compared with controls, CVID subjects had fewer shared TCRbeta clones.

Germline CDR1 SEHNR, CDR2 FQNEAQ (reference sequence). V lost 3 bases and J lost 1, with 6 bases in between. This CDR3 is 13 amino acids long. In its sample, this clone was seen many times. Its target is unknown. The read stops 3 residues short of the end of the CDR3; the missing end is completed from the germline J gene. Data came from immunoSEQ multiplex PCR; TCRdb stores just in-frame clones and leaves some out. This sample includes approximately 52,000 clones with no singletons; its ten biggest clones take up 3% to 3.5%. The clonotype comes from a person between 18 and 75 years old in good health. The V and J genes are TRBV7-9 and TRBJ1-1; the D gene is possibly TRBD1 (6 bases). Sequenced input: peripheral blood mononuclear cells. CDR3 DNA, as far as it was read: TGTGCCAGCAGCTTGGGGGCGAACACTGAA. Its translation is CASSLGANTE. The CDR3 in its entirety is CASSLGANTEAFF.